This entry lists 25 T cell receptor beta chains sequenced from one sample in a study of blood T cell repertoires in COVID-19. The method was immunoSEQ multiplex PCR; TCRdb's version includes in-frame clones alone and lacks a portion of them. Among about 120,000 clones listed, 79% were seen once. Sequencing was done on a sample of peripheral blood. These TCRs come from a middle-aged man with active or convalescent COVID-19.

The chain is built from TRBV7-6 and TRBJ1-2; 9 bases are a match to TRBD1. Germline loops: CDR1 SGHVS, CDR2 FNYEAQ. The CDR3 extends over 16 amino acids. J was trimmed by 4 bases and V by 5 bases; bases with no gene match: 11. The CDR3 sequence: CASSRPGTGSVYGYTF. CDR3 bases: TGTGCCAGCAGCCGGCCCGGGACAGGGAGCGTCTATGGCTACACCTTC.

The V call is TRBV7-3, the J call TRBJ2-7; D is perhaps TRBD2 (7 bases). The CDR3 totals 15 residues. Trimming stripped 5 bases from V and 6 bases from J, with 20 bases between. Looked up from germline, CDR1 is SGHTA and CDR2 is FQGTGA. CDR3 sequence: CASSPGGQGKSEQYF. Here the CDR3 DNA reads TGTGCCAGCAGCCCCGGGGGGCAGGGAAAAAGCGAGCAGTACTTC.

Notes on this clone: The same CDR3 is also encoded by other DNA sequences in this sample. The chain employs TRBV20-1 and TRBJ2-5, with D maybe TRBD2 (6 bases). The CDR3 length is 10 residues. V lost 6 bases and J lost 4, with 6 bases in between. Looked up from germline, CDR1 is DFQATT and CDR2 is SNEGSKA (reference sequence). The CDR3 reads CSAGGETQYF. CDR3 DNA: TGCAGTGCCGGGGGAGAGACCCAGTACTTC.

This clone was seen a few times. The chain is built from TRBV7-3 and TRBJ1-1; the match to TRBD1 covers 11 bases. Germline CDR1 is SGHTA and CDR2 is FQGTGA. This CDR3 comprises 15 residues. V lost 6 bases to trimming and J lost 3 bases; unmatched junction nucleotides: 6. The CDR3 sequence is CASRREGQGDTEAFF. For the CDR3, the DNA is TGTGCCAGCAGGCGCGAGGGACAGGGGGACACTGAAGCTTTCTTT.

The rearrangement links TRBV24-1 to TRBJ1-1; TRBD1 might be the D (5 bases). V shed 3 bases and J shed 7 bases, with 20 bases lying between them. Germline V gene sequence: CDR1 KGHDR, CDR2 SFDVKD. There are 16 residues in the CDR3. The CDR3 sequence is CATSDAGTPSSGEAFF. Written as DNA, the CDR3 is TGTGCCACCAGTGATGCCGGGACTCCCTCTTCCGGTGAAGCTTTCTTT.

The V and J genes are TRBV30 and TRBJ2-2; D is perhaps TRBD2 (6 bases). CDR3 size: 17 residues. Trimming removed 2 bases from V and 6 bases from J, with 22 bases in between. CDR1 and CDR2 (germline): GTSNPN, SVGIG (reference sequence). The CDR3 spells CAWSLRYLAGGAGELFF. CDR3 in DNA: TGTGCCTGGAGTCTTCGGTACCTAGCAGGCGGGGCCGGGGAGCTGTTTTTT. Complete variable domain (other parts from reference TRBV30 and TRBJ2-2): SQTIHQWPATLVQPVGSPLSLECTVEGTSNPNLYWYRQAAGRGLQLLFYSVGIGQISSEVPQNLSASRPQDRQFILSSKKLLLSDSGFYLCAWSLRYLAGGAGELFFGEGSRLTVL.

This sequence joins TRBV7-9 and TRBJ1-1; weak D call: TRBD1 (5 bases). Trimming removed 4 bases from V and 0 bases from J, with 6 bases in between. Per germline, CDR1 SEHNR and CDR2 FQNEAQ (reference sequence). The CDR3 has 13 amino acids. The CDR3 DNA is TGTGCCAGCAGCTCGACAGTGAACACTGAAGCTTTCTTT. It translates to CASSSTVNTEAFF. The full variable domain, completed using reference TRBV7-9 and TRBJ1-1, is DTGVSQNPRHKITKRGQNVTFRCDPISEHNRLYWYRQTLGQGPEFLTYFQNEAQLEKSRLLSDRFSAERPKGSFSTLEIQRTEQGDSAMYLCASSSTVNTEAFFGQGTRLTVV.

The V call is TRBV5-1, the J call TRBJ2-7, with 7 bases lining up with TRBD1. Trimming cost V 4 bases and J 3 bases; bases outside gene matches: 13. CDR3 length: 16 residues. The germline gives CDR1 SGHRS, CDR2 YFSETQ. The CDR3: CASSVTGDSPIYEQYF. CDR3 in DNA: TGCGCCAGCAGCGTCACCGGGGACAGTCCTATCTACGAGCAGTACTTC.

This chain connects TRBV4-3 to TRBJ1-5; the D gene is possibly TRBD1 (6 bases). From germline, CDR1 is LGHNA and CDR2 YSLEER. Trimming took 0 bases from V and 7 from J, leaving 10 bases between them. The CDR3 has 14 amino acids. CDR3 sequence reads: CASSQDLRGQPQHF. The CDR3 DNA reads TGCGCCAGCAGCCAAGATCTGAGGGGGCAGCCCCAGCATTTT.

The genes are TRBV24-1 and TRBJ1-4; the match to TRBD1 covers 9 bases. V lost 4 bases and J lost 1; bases outside the gene matches: 6. The CDR3 loop spans 17 amino acids. CDR1 and CDR2 from the germline V gene are KGHDR and SFDVKD. The CDR3 region is CATSENPGQGTNEKLFF. As DNA, the CDR3 is TGTGCCACCAGTGAAAACCCGGGACAGGGAACTAATGAAAAACTGTTTTTT.

V is TRBV7-9 and J is TRBJ1-1; 9 nucleotides agree with TRBD1. In germline, CDR1 is SEHNR, CDR2 FQNEAQ (reference sequence). CDR3 length: 14 amino acids. V was pared by 4 bases and J by 5 bases, with 5 bases of the junction left unmatched. In DNA form, the CDR3 reads TGTGCCAGCAGCTCAGGGACAGGGTGGACTGAAGCTTTCTTT. This translates into CASSSGTGWTEAFF.

This chain links TRBV7-2 with TRBJ1-5; tentative D call: TRBD1 (5 bases). The length of the CDR3 is 13 residues. Germline assignment: CDR1 SGHTA and CDR2 FQGNSA. Trimming pared 6 bases from V and 4 bases from J, leaving 10 bases between. The DNA of the CDR3 is TGTGCCAGCAGTCCGGACAAAAATCAGCCCCAGCATTTT. Translated: CASSPDKNQPQHF.

This chain joins TRBV30 and TRBJ2-3; 8 bases map to TRBD2. V trimming: 0 bases; J trimming: 0 bases; junction bases outside the gene matches: 5. The CDR3 has 16 amino acids. From germline, CDR1 is GTSNPN and CDR2 SVGIG (reference sequence). CDR3 nucleotides: TGTGCCTGGAGTGTTGGTTCTAGCGGGAGCACAGATACGCAGTATTTT. Translated: CAWSVGSSGSTDTQYF.

In this sample, this clone turned up a few times. The rearrangement links TRBV19 to TRBJ2-7, with 8 bases lining up with TRBD1. J was trimmed by 0 bases and V by 5 bases; bases with no gene match: 9. The CDR3 has 16 residues. Germline lookup yields CDR1 LNHDA and CDR2 SQIVND (reference sequence). The CDR3: CASSRATGGHSYEQYF. The CDR3 DNA reads TGTGCCAGTAGTCGGGCAACAGGGGGTCACTCCTACGAGCAGTACTTC.

The V gene is TRBV24-1, the J gene TRBJ1-2; D uncertain. Trimming cost V 4 bases and J 2 bases, with 7 bases left between them. This CDR3 is 13 amino acids long. Germline CDR1 KGHDR, CDR2 SFDVKD. CDR3 DNA: TGTGCCACCAGTGACGCAGCGAACTATGGCTACACCTTC. Amino acids: CATSDAANYGYTF.

The chain couples TRBV28 to TRBJ1-4; D unclear. Looked up from germline, CDR1 is MDHEN and CDR2 is SYDVKM. The CDR3 sequence is 15 residues long. Deletions cut 4 bases from V and 0 bases from J, with 9 bases between. Here the CDR3 DNA reads TGTGCCAGCAGTTCCGGGAGTGCAACTAATGAAAAACTGTTTTTT. Translating it yields CASSSGSATNEKLFF.

This sequence joins TRBV10-3 and TRBJ2-6, with no clear D. The CDR3 has 18 residues. V dropped 2 bases and J dropped 1 base, with 15 bases sitting between them. CDR1 is ENHRY and CDR2 is SYGVKD in the germline V gene. CDR3 bases: TGTGCCATCAGTGAGGAGCCCGATATTCAATCTGGGGCCAACGTCCTGACTTTC. Amino acid sequence: CAISEEPDIQSGANVLTF.

The chain employs TRBV7-2 and TRBJ1-1, with unresolved D. Germline loops: CDR1 SGHTA, CDR2 FQGNSA. Trimming cost V 2 bases and J 1 base, with 14 bases left between them. The CDR3 runs to 16 residues. As DNA, the CDR3 is TGTGCCAGCAGCTTACTATTCGGCGGCCCGAACACTGAAGCTTTCTTT. Translating gives CASSLLFGGPNTEAFF.

The rearrangement links TRBV3-1 (or the pseudogene TRBV3-2) to TRBJ2-3; D unclear. This CDR3 spans 14 amino acids. Germline assignment: CDR1 LGHDT and CDR2 YNNKEL (reference sequence). V lost 4 bases and J lost 2, with 10 bases in between. CDR3 amino acids: CASSPRPSTDTQYF. For the CDR3, the DNA is TGTGCCAGCAGCCCCAGGCCCTCCACAGATACGCAGTATTTT.

This chain connects TRBV5-4 to TRBJ1-1, with D possibly being TRBD1 (6 bases). The V end lost 4 bases, the J end lost 4 bases, and 20 bases lay between the germline ends. The CDR3 has 16 residues. Per germline, CDR1 SGHNT and CDR2 YYREEE (reference sequence). CDR3 loop: CASSPEGRGGTTEAFF. CDR3 bases: TGTGCCAGCAGCCCCGAGGGCAGGGGAGGGACCACTGAAGCTTTCTTT.

The chain carries TRBV30 and TRBJ1-4; D not certain. Trimming shortened V by 3 bases and J by 8 bases, and 19 bases separated the two germline ends. CDR1 is GTSNPN and CDR2 is SVGIG in the germline V gene (reference sequence). The CDR3 sequence is 15 residues long. The CDR3 region is CAWRDGLTSDEKLFF. CDR3 in DNA: TGTGCCTGGAGGGATGGACTCACCAGTGACGAAAAACTGTTTTTT.

J is TRBJ2-5 and V is TRBV9, with D perhaps matching TRBD2 (6 bases). The germline V and J ends were trimmed by 0 bases and 0 bases, with 9 bases remaining between them. Per germline, CDR1 SGDLS and CDR2 YYNGEE. This CDR3 spans 15 amino acids. This CDR3 is CASSVGAGHQETQYF. The CDR3 DNA sequence: TGTGCCAGCAGCGTAGGGGCGGGGCACCAAGAGACCCAGTACTTC. Drawing the rest from reference TRBV9 and TRBJ2-5, the complete variable domain is DSGVTQTPKHLITATGQRVTLRCSPRSGDLSVYWYQQSLDQGLQFLIQYYNGEERAKGNILERFSAQQFPDLHSELNLSSLELGDSALYFCASSVGAGHQETQYFGPGTRLLVL.

This clone occurred once. V is TRBV19 and J is TRBJ1-1; D gene unclear. Trimming stripped 9 bases from V and 3 bases from J, with 8 bases between. CDR1 and CDR2 from the germline V gene are LNHDA and SQIVND (reference sequence). This CDR3 has 11 amino acids. The CDR3 is CASRSDTEAFF. The CDR3, as DNA: TGTGCCAGCCGTTCGGACACTGAAGCTTTCTTT.

The chain recombines TRBV10-3 with TRBJ1-2; TRBD1 agrees at 10 bases. The CDR3 extends over 16 amino acids. Trimming at V came to 10 bases and at J to 0 bases, leaving 11 bases not matched to a gene. The V gene's germline CDR1 is ENHRY and CDR2 SYGVKD. CDR3 sequence: CATGKTGGLANYGYTF. CDR3 coding DNA: TGTGCCACAGGAAAGACAGGGGGCTTAGCTAACTATGGCTACACCTTC.

V gene TRBV10-3 combines with J gene TRBJ2-7; 10 bases fit TRBD1. Germline V lookup: CDR1 ENHRY, CDR2 SYGVKD. J was trimmed by 9 bases and V by 6 bases; bases with no gene match: 5. The CDR3 has 12 amino acids. The CDR3 is CAISPDRGGQYF. CDR3 sequence (DNA): TGTGCCATCAGCCCGGACAGGGGGGGGCAGTACTTC.